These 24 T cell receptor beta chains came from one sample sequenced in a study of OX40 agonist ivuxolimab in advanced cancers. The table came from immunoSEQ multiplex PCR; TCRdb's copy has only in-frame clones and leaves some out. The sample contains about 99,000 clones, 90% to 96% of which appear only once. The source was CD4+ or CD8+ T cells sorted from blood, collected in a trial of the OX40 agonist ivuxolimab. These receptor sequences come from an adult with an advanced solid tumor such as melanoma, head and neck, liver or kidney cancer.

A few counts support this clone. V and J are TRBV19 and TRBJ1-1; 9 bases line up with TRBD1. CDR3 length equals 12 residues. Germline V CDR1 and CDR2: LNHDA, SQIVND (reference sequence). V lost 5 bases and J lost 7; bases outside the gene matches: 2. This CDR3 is CASSWGQGEAFF. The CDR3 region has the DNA TGTGCCAGTAGTTGGGGACAGGGTGAAGCTTTCTTT.

The CDR3 DNA reads TGTGCCAGCAGCTCCGGGACTAGCTCCTACAATGAGCAGTTCTTC. Translation gives CASSSGTSSYNEQFF. This chain connects TRBV7-3 to TRBJ2-1; 8 nucleotides match TRBD2. J lost 0 bases, V lost 4 bases, and 2 bases had no gene match. This CDR3 region has 15 residues. Germline V gives CDR1 SGHTA, CDR2 FQGTGA.

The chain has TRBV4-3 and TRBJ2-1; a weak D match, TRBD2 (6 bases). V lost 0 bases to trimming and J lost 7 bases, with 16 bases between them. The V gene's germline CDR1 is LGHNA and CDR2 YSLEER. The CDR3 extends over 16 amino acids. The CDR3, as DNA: TGCGCCAGCAGCCAAGATCGGGCGGGAAGGGAAAATGAGCAGTTCTTC. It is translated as CASSQDRAGRENEQFF.

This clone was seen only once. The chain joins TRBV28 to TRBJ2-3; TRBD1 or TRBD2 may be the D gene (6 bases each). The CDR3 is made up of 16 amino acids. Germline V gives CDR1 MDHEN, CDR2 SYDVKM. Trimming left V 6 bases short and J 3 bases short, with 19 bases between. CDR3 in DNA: TGTGCCAGCAGGGCTAGCGCCATCAGGGGTACAGATACGCAGTATTTT. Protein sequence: CASRASAIRGTDTQYF.

The CDR3 sequence: CASSYSTGGYGYTF. In nucleotides, the CDR3 is TGTGCCAGCAGTTACTCGACAGGGGGTTATGGCTACACCTTC. This rearrangement joins TRBV6-5 to TRBJ1-2; 9 nucleotides agree with TRBD1. Germline CDR1 reads MNHEY; CDR2 reads SVGAGI. The ends lost 0 bases at V and 5 bases at J; junction bases unmatched: 1. The length of the CDR3 is 14 residues.

CDR3 DNA sequence: TGTGCTAGTGCTAAGGACTGGGAGAACACTGAAGCTTTCTTT. This translates into CASAKDWENTEAFF. The rearrangement links TRBV12-5 to TRBJ1-1; D not resolved. V lost 7 bases, J lost 1 base, and 13 bases lay in between. The germline gives CDR1 LGHNT, CDR2 FRNRAP. The CDR3 consists of 14 residues.

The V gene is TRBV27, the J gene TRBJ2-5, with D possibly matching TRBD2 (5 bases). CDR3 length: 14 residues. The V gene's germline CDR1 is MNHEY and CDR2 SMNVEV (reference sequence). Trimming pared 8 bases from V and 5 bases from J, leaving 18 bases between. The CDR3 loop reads CASWIAGERETQYF. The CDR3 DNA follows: TGTGCCAGCTGGATCGCCGGGGAGAGGGAGACCCAGTACTTC.

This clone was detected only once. The chain's CDR3 is CASSENGAGGTDTQYF. The CDR3 DNA reads as TGTGCCAGCAGTGAAAACGGGGCGGGGGGCACAGATACGCAGTATTTT. This chain connects TRBV7-3 to TRBJ2-3; 7 bases are a match to TRBD2. The CDR3 is 16 amino acids. CDR1 is SGHTA, CDR2 FQGTGA, per germline. Germline trimming cut 6 bases from V and 1 base from J; bases unmatched to any gene: 10.

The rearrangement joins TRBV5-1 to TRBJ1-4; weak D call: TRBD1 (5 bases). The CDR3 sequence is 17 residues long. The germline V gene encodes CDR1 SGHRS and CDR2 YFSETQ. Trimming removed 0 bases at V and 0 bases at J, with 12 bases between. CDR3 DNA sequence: TGCGCCAGCAGCTTGGCCGGGGGAACTGCAACTAATGAAAAACTGTTTTTT. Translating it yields CASSLAGGTATNEKLFF.

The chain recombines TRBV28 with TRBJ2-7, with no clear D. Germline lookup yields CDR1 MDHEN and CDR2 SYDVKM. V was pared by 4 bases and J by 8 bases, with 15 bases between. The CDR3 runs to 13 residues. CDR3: CASSSDTNRQQYF. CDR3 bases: TGTGCCAGCAGTTCCGACACTAACCGGCAGCAGTACTTC.

CDR3 DNA: TGTGCCAGCAGTTACTCGCCGGCGGCTGAAGCTTTCTTT. Protein product: CASSYSPAAEAFF. V usage is TRBV6-5 and J usage is TRBJ1-1; no firm D call. Trimming removed 0 bases at V and 6 bases at J, with 8 bases between. Germline CDR1 is MNHEY and CDR2 is SVGAGI. The CDR3 consists of 13 residues.

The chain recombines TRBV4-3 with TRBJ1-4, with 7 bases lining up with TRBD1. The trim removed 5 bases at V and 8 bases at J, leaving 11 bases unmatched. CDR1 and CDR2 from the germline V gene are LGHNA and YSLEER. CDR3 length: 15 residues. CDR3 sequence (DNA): TGCGCCAGCAGCGATGGGAGGGGGCAGGTGGAAAAACTGTTTTTT. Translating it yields CASSDGRGQVEKLFF.

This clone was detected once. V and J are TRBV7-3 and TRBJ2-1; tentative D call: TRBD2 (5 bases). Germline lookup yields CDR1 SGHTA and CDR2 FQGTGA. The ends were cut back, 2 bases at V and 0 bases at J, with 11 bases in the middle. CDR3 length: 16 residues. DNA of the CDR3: TGTGCCAGCAGCTTATTCGGGGAATCCTCCTACAATGAGCAGTTCTTC. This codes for CASSLFGESSYNEQFF.

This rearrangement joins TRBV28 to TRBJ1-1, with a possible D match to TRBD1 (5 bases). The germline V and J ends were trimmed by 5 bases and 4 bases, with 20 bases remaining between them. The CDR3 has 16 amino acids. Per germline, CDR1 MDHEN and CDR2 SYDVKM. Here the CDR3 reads CASSPSLGGTVTEAFF. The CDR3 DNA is TGTGCCAGCAGTCCATCCCTGGGGGGAACGGTCACTGAAGCTTTCTTT. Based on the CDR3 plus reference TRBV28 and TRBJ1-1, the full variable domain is DVKVTQSSRYLVKRTGEKVFLECVQDMDHENMFWYRQDPGLGLRLIYFSYDVKMKEKGDIPEGYSVSREKKERFSLILESASTNQTSMYLCASSPSLGGTVTEAFFGQGTRLTVV.

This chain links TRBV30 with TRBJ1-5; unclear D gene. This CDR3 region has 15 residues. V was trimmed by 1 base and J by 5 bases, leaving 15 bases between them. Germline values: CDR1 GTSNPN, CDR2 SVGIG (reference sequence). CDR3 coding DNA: TGTGCCTGGAGTGCCCCGGGGTTAGGTGATCAGCCCCAGCATTTT. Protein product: CAWSAPGLGDQPQHF.

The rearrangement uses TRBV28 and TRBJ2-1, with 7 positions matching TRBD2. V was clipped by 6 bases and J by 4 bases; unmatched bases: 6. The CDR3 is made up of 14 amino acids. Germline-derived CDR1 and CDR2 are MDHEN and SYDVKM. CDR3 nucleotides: TGTGCCAGCAGCCTAGCGGATATATACAATGAGCAGTTCTTC. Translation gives CASSLADIYNEQFF.

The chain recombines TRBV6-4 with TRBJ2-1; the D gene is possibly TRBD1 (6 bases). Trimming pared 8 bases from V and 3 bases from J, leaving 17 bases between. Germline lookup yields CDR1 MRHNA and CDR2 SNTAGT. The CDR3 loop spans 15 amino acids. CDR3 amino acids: CASAVALGGYNEQFF. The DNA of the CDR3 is TGTGCCAGCGCTGTAGCGTTAGGGGGCTACAATGAGCAGTTCTTC.

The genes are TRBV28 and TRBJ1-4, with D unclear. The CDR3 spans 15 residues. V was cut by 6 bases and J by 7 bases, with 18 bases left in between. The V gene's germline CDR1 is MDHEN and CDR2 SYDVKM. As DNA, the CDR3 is TGTGCCAGCAGGAACGCGGGTTGGATTGGTGAAAAACTGTTTTTT. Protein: CASRNAGWIGEKLFF.

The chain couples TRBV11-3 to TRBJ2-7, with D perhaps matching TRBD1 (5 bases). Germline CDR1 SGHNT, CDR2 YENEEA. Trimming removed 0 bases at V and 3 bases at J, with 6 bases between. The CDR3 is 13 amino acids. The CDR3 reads CASSLEDSYEQYF. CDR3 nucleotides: TGTGCCAGCAGCTTAGAAGACAGCTACGAGCAGTACTTC. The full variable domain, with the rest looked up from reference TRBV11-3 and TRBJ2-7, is EAGVVQSPRYKIIEKKQPVAFWCNPISGHNTLYWYLQNLGQGPELLIRYENEEAVDDSQLPKDRFSAERLKGVDSTLKIQPAELGDSAVYLCASSLEDSYEQYFGPGTRLTVT.

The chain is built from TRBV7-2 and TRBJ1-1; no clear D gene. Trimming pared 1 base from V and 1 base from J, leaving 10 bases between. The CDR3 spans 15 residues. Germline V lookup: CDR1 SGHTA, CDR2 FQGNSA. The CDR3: CASSLGVAENTEAFF. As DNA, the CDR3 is TGTGCCAGCAGCTTAGGGGTGGCAGAGAACACTGAAGCTTTCTTT.

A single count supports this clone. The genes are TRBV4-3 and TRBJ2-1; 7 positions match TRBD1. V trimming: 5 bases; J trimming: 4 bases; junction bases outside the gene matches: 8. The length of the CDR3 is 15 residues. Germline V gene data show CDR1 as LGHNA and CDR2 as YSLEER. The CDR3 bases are TGCGCCAGCAGCTCCGGGACAGCTCTTTACAATGAGCAGTTCTTC. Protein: CASSSGTALYNEQFF.

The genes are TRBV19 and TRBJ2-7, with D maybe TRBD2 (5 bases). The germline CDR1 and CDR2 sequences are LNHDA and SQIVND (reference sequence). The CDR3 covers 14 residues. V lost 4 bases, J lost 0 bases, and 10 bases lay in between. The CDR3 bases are TGTGCCAGTAGTAGGACTGCGGACTCCTACGAGCAGTACTTC. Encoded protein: CASSRTADSYEQYF.

The CDR3 DNA sequence: TGTGCCAGCAGTTACTCGAGTTTCCGGGCTCAAGAGACCCAGTACTTC. Its translation: CASSYSSFRAQETQYF. The V and J genes are TRBV6-5 and TRBJ2-5, with D unclear. The germline CDR1 and CDR2 sequences are MNHEY and SVGAGI. The V end was cut by 0 bases, the J end by 2 bases, with 13 bases between. This CDR3 has 16 amino acids.

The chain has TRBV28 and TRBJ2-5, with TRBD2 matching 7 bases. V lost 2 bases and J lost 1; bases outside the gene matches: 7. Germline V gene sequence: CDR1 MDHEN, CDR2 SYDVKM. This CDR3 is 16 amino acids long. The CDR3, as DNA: TGTGCCAGCAGTTTAACAGCGGGGATCCCCCAAGAGACCCAGTACTTC. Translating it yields CASSLTAGIPQETQYF. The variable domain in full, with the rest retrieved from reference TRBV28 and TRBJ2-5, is DVKVTQSSRYLVKRTGEKVFLECVQDMDHENMFWYRQDPGLGLRLIYFSYDVKMKEKGDIPEGYSVSREKKERFSLILESASTNQTSMYLCASSLTAGIPQETQYFGPGTRLLVL.